The 8 T cell receptor beta chains listed next were all sequenced from one sample in a study of blood T cell repertoires in COVID-19. Assay: immunoSEQ multiplex PCR; the TCRdb copy retains only in-frame clones and omits some. This table has some 250,000 clones, nearly 90% appearing once. Material: peripheral blood. The receptors stem from a woman in her 30s with acute or convalescent COVID-19.

This chain uses TRBV2 with TRBJ1-5; D gene unclear. The germline V gene encodes CDR1 SNHLY and CDR2 FYNNEI. Trimming removed 0 bases from V and 0 bases from J, with 6 bases in between. CDR3 length equals 15 residues. CDR3 DNA sequence: TGTGCCAGCAGTGAAGCGCTCGGTAGCAATCAGCCCCAGCATTTT. Encoded protein: CASSEALGSNQPQHF.

The V and J genes are TRBV2 and TRBJ2-1; weak D call: TRBD2 (5 bases). The ends were cut back, 3 bases at V and 3 bases at J, with 9 bases in the middle. Per the germline V gene, CDR1 is SNHLY and CDR2 is FYNNEI. The CDR3 loop spans 14 amino acids. The DNA for the CDR3 is TGTGCCAGCAGTGAGGACTCTGTCTACAATGAGCAGTTCTTC. The encoded protein is CASSEDSVYNEQFF.

This clone was found a few times. This chain uses TRBV19 with TRBJ2-1; 8 nucleotides agree with TRBD2. Germline V gene data show CDR1 as LNHDA and CDR2 as SQIVND (reference sequence). Trimming removed 5 bases from V and 2 bases from J; junction bases left unmatched: 5. The CDR3 totals 15 residues. The CDR3 DNA is TGTGCCAGTAGTTTAGCCGGGGGGGCCTACAATGAGCAGTTCTTC. This codes for CASSLAGGAYNEQFF.

The chain has TRBV25-1 and TRBJ2-7, with D possibly being TRBD2 (5 bases). The CDR3 extends over 14 amino acids. Trimming took off 6 bases at V and 9 bases at J, with 21 bases between the two ends. CDR1 and CDR2 from the germline V gene are MGHDK and SYGVNS. CDR3 residues: CASRRPGAGQTQYF. For the CDR3, the DNA is TGTGCCAGCAGGCGCCCTGGTGCGGGCCAAACGCAGTACTTC.

V is TRBV18 and J is TRBJ1-1; perhaps TRBD1 as D (6 bases). The V end lost 5 bases, the J end lost 2 bases, and 15 bases lay between the germline ends. This CDR3 is built from 15 residues. CDR1 and CDR2 (germline): KGHSH, LQKENI. This chain's CDR3 is CASSVGAGDNTEAFF. CDR3 sequence (DNA): TGTGCCAGCTCAGTAGGGGCAGGGGATAACACTGAAGCTTTCTTT.

The chain has TRBV19 and TRBJ2-3; TRBD2 might be the D (6 bases). The CDR3 is made up of 13 amino acids. Trimming took 6 bases from V and 4 from J, leaving 11 bases between them. Germline CDR1 LNHDA, CDR2 SQIVND (reference sequence). This chain's CDR3 is CASRDYSADTQYF. The CDR3, as DNA: TGTGCCAGTAGGGACTATTCTGCAGATACGCAGTATTTT. The entire variable domain, with the rest obtained from reference TRBV19 and TRBJ2-3, is as follows: DGGITQSPKYLFRKEGQNVTLSCEQNLNHDAMYWYRQDPGQGLRLIYYSQIVNDFQKGDIAEGYSVSREKKESFPLTVTSAQKNPTAFYLCASRDYSADTQYFGPGTRLTVL.

This clone is a singleton in its sample. The chain links TRBV5-1 to TRBJ2-7; D is uncertain. Looked up from germline, CDR1 is SGHRS and CDR2 is YFSETQ. Trimming took off 0 bases at V and 3 bases at J, with 7 bases between the two ends. The CDR3 covers 13 residues. This CDR3 reads CASSLGGVYEQYF. The CDR3 region has the DNA TGCGCCAGCAGCTTGGGTGGAGTCTACGAGCAGTACTTC.

The chain has TRBV9 and TRBJ2-2; 11 bases map to TRBD2. Germline CDR1 is SGDLS and CDR2 is YYNGEE. The V and J ends lost 3 bases and 3 bases, in that order; junction bases with no gene match: 13. The CDR3 sequence is 19 residues long. In DNA form, the CDR3 reads TGTGCCAGCAGCGCGGCCGGGGTAGCGGGAGGGAGGGACACCGGGGAGCTGTTTTTT. Encoded protein: CASSAAGVAGGRDTGELFF.